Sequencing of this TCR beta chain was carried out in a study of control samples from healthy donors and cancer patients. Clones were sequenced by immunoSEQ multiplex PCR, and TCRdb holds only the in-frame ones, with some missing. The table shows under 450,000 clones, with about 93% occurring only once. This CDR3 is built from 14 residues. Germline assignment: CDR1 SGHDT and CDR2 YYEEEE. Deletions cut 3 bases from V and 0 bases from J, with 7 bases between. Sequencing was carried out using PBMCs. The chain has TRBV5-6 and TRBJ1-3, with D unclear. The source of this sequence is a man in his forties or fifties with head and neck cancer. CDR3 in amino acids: CASSSGNSGNTIYF. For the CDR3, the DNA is TGTGCCAGCAGCTCCGGAAACTCTGGAAACACCATATATTTT. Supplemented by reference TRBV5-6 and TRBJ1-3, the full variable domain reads DAGVTQSPTHLIKTRGQQVTLRCSPKSGHDTVSWYQQALGQGPQFIFQYYEEEERQRGNFPDRFSGHQFPNYSSELNVNALLLGDSALYLCASSSGNSGNTIYFGEGSWLTVV.